Below, 4 T cell receptor beta chains from the same sample are listed, as sequenced in a study of Tregs in tolerant kidney transplant recipients (dated by TCRdb to between 2017 and 2020). Libraries were built with the immunoSEQ multiplex PCR assay. What TCRdb holds here is the immuneACCESS table cut down to in-frame rearrangements. Part of the clones is not present; checked against another copy, under half of the missing clones reflect an unresolved V gene, and the others are unexplained. The sample table contains 240,000 or so clones; only one count was recorded for about 80% of them. Of the sample, less than 0.75% is held by the ten largest clones. The sequencing input was CD4+ T cells from blood. The receptor source for this set is a human donor in good health.

This chain joins TRBV11-1 and TRBJ2-1; 7 nucleotides match TRBD2. Per the germline V gene, CDR1 is SGHAT and CDR2 is FQDESV (reference sequence). CDR3 length: 15 amino acids. V dropped 5 bases and J dropped 0; count of bases not matched to a gene: 4. The CDR3 sequence is CASSHERGSYNEQFF. In nucleotides, the CDR3 is TGTGCCAGCAGCCATGAGCGGGGCTCCTACAATGAGCAGTTCTTC.

The chain combines TRBV6-6 with TRBJ1-1; D ambiguous. The germline gives CDR1 MNHNY, CDR2 SVGAGI (reference sequence). The ends were cut back, 0 bases at V and 7 bases at J, with 9 bases in the middle. This CDR3 has 13 amino acids. The CDR3 here is CASSYSISSEAFF. The CDR3 DNA sequence: TGTGCCAGCAGTTACTCGATTTCCAGTGAAGCTTTCTTT.

The chain is built from TRBV5-4 and TRBJ2-5, with 9 bases lining up with TRBD2. This CDR3 region has 15 residues. Germline V gene lookup returns CDR1 SGHNT and CDR2 YYREEE (reference sequence). J lost 11 bases, V lost 4 bases, and 15 bases had no gene match. CDR3 amino acids: CASSPRGSGRWEQYF. The CDR3 region has the DNA TGTGCCAGCAGCCCCCGAGGGAGCGGGAGGTGGGAGCAGTACTTC.

The chain employs TRBV9 and TRBJ1-6, with 7 bases identical to TRBD1. This CDR3 spans 14 amino acids. With V trimmed by 0 bases and J by 7 bases, 1 base remained unmatched. The germline CDR1 and CDR2 sequences are SGDLS and YYNGEE. CDR3 residues: CASSVGQGNSPLHF. In DNA form, the CDR3 reads TGTGCCAGCAGCGTAGGACAGGGAAATTCACCCCTCCACTTT.